The present T cell receptor (beta chain) was sequenced within a study of T cell repertoires in cytomegalovirus infection. Study background: Matching HLA type and CMV infection were both indicated by public TCR beta signatures.

J gave up 12 bases and V 0 bases, and 5 bases lay outside the gene matches. This CDR3 is 14 amino acids long. From germline, CDR1 is MGHRA and CDR2 YSYEKL. Study outcomes and limitations: HLA-C-restricted CMV-specific TCR beta clonotypes prevailed in the ex vivo response.

TCRdb itself ran the reads through MiXCR, one entry per CDR3 protein. The data show approximately 250,000 distinct CDR3 sequences, approximately 13% seen once. Comments on this clonotype: The target antigen is unknown.

The receptor was derived from a human donor in good health (CMV status not recorded). Some clones in this sample may be carry-over from other donors' samples. Specimen: PBMCs. The chain uses TRBV4-1 and TRBJ1-6; 7 bases map to TRBD1. CDR3 sequence reads: CASSQETGALPLHF. In DNA, the CDR3 is TGCGCCAGCAGCCAAGAAACAGGGGCGCTACCCCTCCACTTT.